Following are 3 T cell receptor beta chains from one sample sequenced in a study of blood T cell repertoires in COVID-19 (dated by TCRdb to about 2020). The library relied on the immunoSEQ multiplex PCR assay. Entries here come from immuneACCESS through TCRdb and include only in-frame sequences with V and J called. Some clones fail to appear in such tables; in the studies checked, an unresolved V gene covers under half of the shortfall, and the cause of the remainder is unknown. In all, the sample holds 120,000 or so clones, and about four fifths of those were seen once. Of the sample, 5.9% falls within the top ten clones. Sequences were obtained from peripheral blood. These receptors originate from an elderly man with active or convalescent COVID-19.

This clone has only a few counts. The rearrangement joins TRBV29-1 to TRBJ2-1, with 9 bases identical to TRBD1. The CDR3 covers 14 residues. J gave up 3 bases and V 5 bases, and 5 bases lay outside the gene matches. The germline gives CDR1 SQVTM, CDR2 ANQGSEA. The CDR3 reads CSVRGTGIYNEQFF. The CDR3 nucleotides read TGCAGCGTTCGGGGGACAGGGATCTACAATGAGCAGTTCTTC.

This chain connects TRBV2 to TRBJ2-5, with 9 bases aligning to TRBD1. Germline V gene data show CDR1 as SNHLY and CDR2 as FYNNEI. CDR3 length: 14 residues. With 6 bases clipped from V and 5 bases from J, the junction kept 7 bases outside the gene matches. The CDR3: CASRSTGGSETQYF. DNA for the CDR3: TGTGCCAGCAGATCCACAGGGGGCAGTGAGACCCAGTACTTC.

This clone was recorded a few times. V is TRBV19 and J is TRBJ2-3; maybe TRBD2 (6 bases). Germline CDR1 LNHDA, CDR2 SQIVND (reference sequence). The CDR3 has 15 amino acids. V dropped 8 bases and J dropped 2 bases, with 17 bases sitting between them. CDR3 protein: CASSEAGTPTDTQYF. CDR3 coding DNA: TGTGCCAGTTCCGAGGCGGGGACTCCCACAGATACGCAGTATTTT.